Detailed here is one T cell receptor beta chain. Researchers ran the PCR with 60 Vbeta and 13 Jbeta primers. Data came from immunoSEQ multiplex PCR; TCRdb stores just in-frame clones and leaves some out. The data show around 110,000 clones, with over 75% seen just once and around 4% held by the top ten. The V end lost 2 bases, the J end lost 2 bases, and 18 bases lay between the germline ends. Germline assignment: CDR1 GTSNPN and CDR2 SVGIG (reference sequence). The CDR3 totals 16 residues. The entry originates in a study of cytomegalovirus exposure and HLA in healthy donors. This TCR derives from a male donor in good health and CMV-seronegative. Input material: PBMCs. The chain carries TRBV30 and TRBJ1-2; D may be TRBD1 (6 bases). In nucleotides, the CDR3 is TGTGCCTGGAGTCTCAATCGGGGGGCTGGGAACTATGGCTACACCTTC. Encoded protein: CAWSLNRGAGNYGYTF.